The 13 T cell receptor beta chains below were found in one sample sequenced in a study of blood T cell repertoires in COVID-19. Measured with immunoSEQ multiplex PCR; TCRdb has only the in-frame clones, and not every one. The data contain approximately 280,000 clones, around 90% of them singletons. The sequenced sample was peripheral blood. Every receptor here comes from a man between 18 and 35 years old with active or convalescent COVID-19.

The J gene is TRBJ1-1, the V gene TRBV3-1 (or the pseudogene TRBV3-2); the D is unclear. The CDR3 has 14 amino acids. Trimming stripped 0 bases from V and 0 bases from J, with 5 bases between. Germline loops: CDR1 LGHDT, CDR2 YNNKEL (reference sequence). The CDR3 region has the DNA TGTGCCAGCAGCCAAGATGGCATGAACACTGAAGCTTTCTTT. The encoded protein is CASSQDGMNTEAFF.

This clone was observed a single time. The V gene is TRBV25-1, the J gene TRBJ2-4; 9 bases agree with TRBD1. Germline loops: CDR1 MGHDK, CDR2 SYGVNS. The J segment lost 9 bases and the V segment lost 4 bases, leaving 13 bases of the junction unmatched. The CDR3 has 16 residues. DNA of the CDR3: TGTGCCAGCAGTGGCGAGTACAGGGGGCGCTTTAGCATTCAGTACTTC. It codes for CASSGEYRGRFSIQYF.

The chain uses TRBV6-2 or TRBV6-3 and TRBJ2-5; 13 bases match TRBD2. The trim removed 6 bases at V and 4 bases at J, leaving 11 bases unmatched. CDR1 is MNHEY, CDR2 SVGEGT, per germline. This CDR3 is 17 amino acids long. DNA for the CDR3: TGTGCCAGCAGCTCCCCCGGGACTAGCGGGGCGAGAGAGACCCAGTACTTC. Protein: CASSSPGTSGARETQYF.

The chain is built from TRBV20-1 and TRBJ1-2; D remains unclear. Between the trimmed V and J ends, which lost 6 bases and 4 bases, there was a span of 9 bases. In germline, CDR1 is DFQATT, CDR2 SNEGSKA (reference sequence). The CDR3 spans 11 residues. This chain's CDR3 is CSAGNRYGYTF. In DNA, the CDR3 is TGCAGTGCGGGCAACCGCTATGGCTACACCTTC.

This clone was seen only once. CDR3 protein: CASSESAGSPLHF. The CDR3, as DNA: TGCGCCAGCAGTGAGTCTGCGGGATCACCCCTCCACTTT. This rearrangement joins TRBV10-1 to TRBJ1-6; D gene ambiguous. Germline CDR1 reads WNHNN; CDR2 reads SYGVQD (reference sequence). This CDR3 has 13 amino acids. The V end lost 0 bases, the J end lost 10 bases, and 7 bases lay between the germline ends.

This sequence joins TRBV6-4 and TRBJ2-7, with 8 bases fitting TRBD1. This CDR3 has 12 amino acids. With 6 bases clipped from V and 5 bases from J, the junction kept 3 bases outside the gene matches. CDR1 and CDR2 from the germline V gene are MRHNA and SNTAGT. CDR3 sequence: CASRGQGDEQYF. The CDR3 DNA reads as TGTGCCAGCAGAGGACAGGGTGACGAGCAGTACTTC.

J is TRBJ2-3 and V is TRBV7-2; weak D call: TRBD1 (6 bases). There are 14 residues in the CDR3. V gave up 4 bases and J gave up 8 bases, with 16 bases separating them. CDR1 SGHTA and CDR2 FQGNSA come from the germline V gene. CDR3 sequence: CASSSTGLSSTQYF. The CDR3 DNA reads TGTGCCAGCAGCTCGACAGGACTGTCATCTACGCAGTATTTT. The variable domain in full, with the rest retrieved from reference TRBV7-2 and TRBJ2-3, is GAGVSQSPSNKVTEKGKDVELRCDPISGHTALYWYRQSLGQGLEFLIYFQGNSAPDKSGLPSDRFSAERTGGSVSTLTIQRTQQEDSAVYLCASSSTGLSSTQYFGPGTRLTVL.

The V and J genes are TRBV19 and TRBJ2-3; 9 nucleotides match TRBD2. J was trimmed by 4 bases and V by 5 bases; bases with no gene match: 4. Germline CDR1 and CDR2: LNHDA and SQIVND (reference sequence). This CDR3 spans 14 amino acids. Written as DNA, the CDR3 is TGTGCCAGTAGTCCAGAGCGGGGGGCAGATACGCAGTATTTT. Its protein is CASSPERGADTQYF. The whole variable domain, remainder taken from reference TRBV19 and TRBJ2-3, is DGGITQSPKYLFRKEGQNVTLSCEQNLNHDAMYWYRQDPGQGLRLIYYSQIVNDFQKGDIAEGYSVSREKKESFPLTVTSAQKNPTAFYLCASSPERGADTQYFGPGTRLTVL.

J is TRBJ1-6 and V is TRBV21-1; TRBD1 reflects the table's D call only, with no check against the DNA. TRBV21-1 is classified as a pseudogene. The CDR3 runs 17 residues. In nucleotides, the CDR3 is TGTGCCAGCAGACGGACAGGGCCGAGCTCCTATAATTCACCCCTCCACTTT. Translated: CASRRTGPSSYNSPLHF.

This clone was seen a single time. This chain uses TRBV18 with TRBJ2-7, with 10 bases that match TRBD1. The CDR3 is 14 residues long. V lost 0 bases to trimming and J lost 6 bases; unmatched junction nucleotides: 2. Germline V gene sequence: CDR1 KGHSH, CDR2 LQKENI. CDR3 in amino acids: CASSPPTGGFEQYF. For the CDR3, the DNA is TGTGCCAGCTCACCACCGACAGGGGGCTTCGAGCAGTACTTC.

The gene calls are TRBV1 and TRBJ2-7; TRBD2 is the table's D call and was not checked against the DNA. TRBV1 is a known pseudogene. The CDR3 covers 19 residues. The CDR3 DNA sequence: TGCACCAGCAGCCAAGATTATGGGTTCGGCGGGGGGCCAACCTACGAGCAGTACTTC. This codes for CTSSQDYGFGGGPTYEQYF.

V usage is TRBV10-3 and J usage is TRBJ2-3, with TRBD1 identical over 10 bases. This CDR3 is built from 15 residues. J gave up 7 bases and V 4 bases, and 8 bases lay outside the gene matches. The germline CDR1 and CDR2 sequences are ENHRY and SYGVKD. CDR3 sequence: CAISGRQGALNTQYF. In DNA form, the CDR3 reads TGTGCCATCAGTGGAAGACAGGGGGCGCTAAATACGCAGTATTTT.

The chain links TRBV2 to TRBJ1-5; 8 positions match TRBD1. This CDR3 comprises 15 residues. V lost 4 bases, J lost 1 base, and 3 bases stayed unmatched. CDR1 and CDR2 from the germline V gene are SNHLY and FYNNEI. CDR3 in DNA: TGTGCCAGCAGTGGGGGACAGGCAAGCAATCAGCCCCAGCATTTT. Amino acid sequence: CASSGGQASNQPQHF. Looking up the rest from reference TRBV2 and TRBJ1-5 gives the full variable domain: EPEVTQTPSHQVTQMGQEVILRCVPISNHLYFYWYRQILGQKVEFLVSFYNNEISEKSEIFDDQFSVERPDGSNFTLKIRSTKLEDSAMYFCASSGGQASNQPQHFGDGTRLSIL.